This T cell receptor beta chain was captured by sequencing in a study of blood T cell repertoires in COVID-19. Study overall: The origin of the acute and convalescent COVID-19 samples was the United States, Italy and Spain.

This CDR3 is built from 15 residues. With V trimmed by 1 base and J by 6 bases, 8 bases remained unmatched. Germline V gene data show CDR1 as SGHTA and CDR2 as FQGTGA. This table comes from immunoSEQ multiplex PCR, and its TCRdb copy is limited to in-frame clones, with some not included. The sample yields 200,000 to 250,000 clones, 75% to 85% seen once. Sequencing used peripheral blood. This chain links TRBV7-3 with TRBJ1-1, with TRBD1 identical over 7 bases. This sequence was found in a woman of 80 years or more with COVID-19, enrolled during active disease. The CDR3 sequence: CASSLSAGGVSEAFF. CDR3 coding DNA: TGTGCCAGCAGCTTAAGTGCAGGGGGAGTCTCTGAAGCTTTCTTT.